Each of the 29 T cell receptor beta chains below was sequenced from the same sample in a study of T-cell reconstitution after alpha-beta-depleted transplantation in children. Preparation of the TCRbeta library was carried out with unique molecular identifiers. TCRdb re-called the PCR reads through MiXCR, storing one row per CDR3 protein. The table lists roughly 310,000 distinct CDR3 sequences, more than 20% of them singletons, with approximately 11% in the top ten. Sample: PBMCs, mostly from graft donor cells, taken 180 days after TCRalphabeta/CD19-depleted stem cell transplant. The source is a male patient under 18 who had a stem cell transplant for acute lymphoblastic leukemia, so the T cells may come from the graft donor.

This clonotype was counted many times. The J gene is TRBJ2-1, the V gene TRBV7-2; a weak D match, TRBD2 (6 bases). Germline values: CDR1 SGHTA, CDR2 FQGNSA. The CDR3 spans 15 residues. V lost 2 bases, J lost 5 bases, and 13 bases lay in between. This CDR3 reads CASSLKGLANNEQFF. The CDR3 DNA is TGTGCCAGCAGCTTAAAGGGGCTAGCGAACAATGAGCAGTTCTTC.

The chain has TRBV9 and TRBJ2-3; D not certain. The V and J ends lost 4 bases and 2 bases respectively, with 8 bases between them. Germline-derived CDR1 and CDR2 are SGDLS and YYNGEE. CDR3 size: 13 residues. CDR3 sequence reads: CASSLDHTDTQYF. The DNA of the CDR3 is TGTGCCAGCAGCCTAGACCACACAGATACGCAGTATTTT.

A word on this clonotype: It is unclear where the CDR3 begins or ends on the DNA, so no DNA is shown, and the CDR3 is as TCRdb lists it. The CDR3 here is CASSLWGGGNEQHF. V and J are TRBV5-1 and TRBJ2-7; the tabulated D call, TRBD1, remains unverified against the DNA. Termini included, the CDR3 measures 14 amino acids. The germline V gene encodes CDR1 SGHRS and CDR2 YFSETQ.

The chain uses TRBV21-1 and TRBJ1-2. TRBV21-1 is tagged as a pseudogene. CDR3 length: 14 amino acids. The DNA of the CDR3 is TGTGCCAGCAGGAGGACGGCCTTTAACTATGGCTACACCTTC. Its protein is CASRRTAFNYGYTF.

This chain links TRBV20-1 with TRBJ2-7; maybe TRBD2 (5 bases). V was cut by 6 bases and J by 2 bases, with 17 bases left in between. CDR1 DFQATT and CDR2 SNEGSKA come from the germline V gene (reference sequence). CDR3 length equals 14 residues. CDR3 residues: CSALGELDPYEQYF. In DNA form, the CDR3 reads TGCAGTGCGCTGGGAGAGTTGGACCCCTACGAGCAGTACTTC.

This clonotype was seen a handful of times. The chain is built from TRBV5-1 and TRBJ1-2, with unresolved D. The CDR3 has 17 amino acids. CDR1 SGHRS and CDR2 YFSETQ come from the germline V gene. Deletions cut 1 base from V and 0 bases from J, with 16 bases between. CDR3 loop: CASSLTYTLGSNYGYTF. The CDR3 DNA reads TGCGCCAGCAGCTTGACTTATACCTTAGGATCTAACTATGGCTACACCTTC.

The J gene is TRBJ2-7, the V gene TRBV20-1, with 12 bases lining up with TRBD2. Trimming took 0 bases from V and 4 from J; bases not matched to a gene: 16. Germline V lookup: CDR1 DFQATT, CDR2 SNEGSKA (reference sequence). The CDR3 totals 19 residues. The CDR3 loop reads CSARDDLSRLAGVRYEQYF. CDR3 DNA: TGCAGTGCTAGAGACGACCTATCTCGACTAGCGGGGGTGAGGTACGAGCAGTACTTC.

This clonotype was seen a few times. The chain recombines TRBV20-1 with TRBJ2-1; TRBD2 might be the D (6 bases). The V end was cut by 3 bases, the J end by 6 bases, with 15 bases between. The CDR3 covers 14 residues. Germline V gives CDR1 DFQATT, CDR2 SNEGSKA (reference sequence). The CDR3 is CSASVAGRANEQFF. The CDR3 DNA sequence: TGCAGTGCTAGCGTTGCGGGACGGGCCAATGAGCAGTTCTTC.

This clonotype was recorded a few times. The chain joins TRBV7-7 to TRBJ2-7; perhaps D is TRBD1 or TRBD2 (5 bases each). Germline loops: CDR1 SSHAT, CDR2 FNYEAQ (reference sequence). Deletions cut 0 bases from V and 5 bases from J, with 11 bases between. The CDR3 consists of 14 residues. The CDR3 DNA is TGTGCCAGCAGCTTAGCGGCCAGGGACCACGAGCAGTACTTC. Its translation: CASSLAARDHEQYF. The full variable domain, with the rest looked up from reference TRBV7-7 and TRBJ2-7, is GAGVSQSPRYKVTKRGQDVTLRCDPISSHATLYWYQQALGQGPEFLTYFNYEAQPDKSGLPSDRFSAERPEGSISTLTIQRTEQRDSAMYRCASSLAARDHEQYFGPGTRLTVT.

The J gene is TRBJ2-5, the V gene TRBV12-5; the D is unclear. The CDR3 loop spans 11 amino acids. V was cut by 4 bases and J by 0 bases, with 0 bases left in between. Germline V CDR1 and CDR2: LGHNT, FRNRAP. CDR3 protein: CASGYQETQYF. The DNA for the CDR3 is TGTGCTAGTGGTTACCAAGAGACCCAGTACTTC.

There are a few counts of this clonotype. This rearrangement joins TRBV11-2 to TRBJ2-7; weak D call: TRBD2 (6 bases). The CDR3 sequence is 16 residues long. Germline values: CDR1 SGHAT, CDR2 FQNNGV. Trimming took 2 bases from V and 0 from J, leaving 14 bases between them. The CDR3 is CASSLKYLATSYEQYF. In DNA, the CDR3 is TGTGCCAGCAGCTTAAAATACCTAGCGACCTCCTACGAGCAGTACTTC.

This clonotype has a single count. This chain joins TRBV20-1 and TRBJ2-7; weak D call: TRBD2 (5 bases). Trimming stripped 0 bases from V and 6 bases from J, with 9 bases between. This CDR3 comprises 12 residues. Germline V gene data show CDR1 as DFQATT and CDR2 as SNEGSKA (reference sequence). CDR3 sequence: CSARDSGSEQYF. CDR3 nucleotide sequence: TGCAGTGCTAGAGACTCGGGGAGCGAGCAGTACTTC.

This clonotype was detected only a few times. This chain links TRBV20-1 with TRBJ2-1, with D tentatively TRBD2 (6 bases). Trimming cost V 3 bases and J 6 bases, with 15 bases left between them. Per germline, CDR1 DFQATT and CDR2 SNEGSKA (reference sequence). There are 14 residues in the CDR3. CDR3 sequence: CSASSVLEGNEQFF. As DNA, the CDR3 is TGCAGTGCTAGTTCCGTACTGGAGGGCAATGAGCAGTTCTTC.

This clonotype was detected many times. The CDR3 region is CASSFPGAETQYF. In DNA form, the CDR3 reads TGCGCCAGCAGCTTCCCGGGAGCAGAGACCCAGTACTTC. This chain joins TRBV5-1 and TRBJ2-5; tentative D call: TRBD2 (6 bases). Germline loops: CDR1 SGHRS, CDR2 YFSETQ. Trimming left V 2 bases short and J 4 bases short, with 9 bases between. This CDR3 is built from 13 residues.

The CDR3 region is CASSPRQVSNEKLFF. The CDR3 coding sequence is TGTGCCAGCAGTCCCCGACAGGTCTCAAATGAAAAACTGTTTTTT. The chain recombines TRBV6-1 with TRBJ1-4, with D possibly being TRBD1 (6 bases). CDR1 and CDR2 (germline): MNHNS, SASEGT. The CDR3 consists of 15 residues. Trimming removed 5 bases at V and 5 bases at J, with 15 bases between.

The V call is TRBV12-3 or TRBV12-4, the J call TRBJ2-1; 8 nucleotides match TRBD2. With V trimmed by 5 bases and J by 5 bases, 5 bases remained unmatched. This CDR3 region has 14 residues. The CDR3 is CASSRLAINNEQFF. CDR3 bases: TGTGCCAGCAGTCGACTAGCGATAAACAATGAGCAGTTCTTC.

This clonotype turned up a few times. The J gene is TRBJ1-2, the V gene TRBV29-1, with a possible D match to TRBD1 (6 bases). Germline loops: CDR1 SQVTM, CDR2 ANQGSEA. The CDR3 spans 13 residues. With 4 bases removed from V and 1 base from J, the gap between germline ends came to 10 bases. In nucleotides, the CDR3 is TGCAGCGTTGCGGACAGCGTTAACTATGGCTACACCTTC. Translation gives CSVADSVNYGYTF. Supplemented by reference TRBV29-1 and TRBJ1-2, the full variable domain reads SAVISQKPSRDICQRGTSLTIQCQVDSQVTMMFWYRQQPGQSLTLIATANQGSEATYESGFVIDKFPISRPNLTFSTLTVSNMSPEDSSIYLCSVADSVNYGYTFGSGTRLTVV.

The V call is TRBV5-1, the J call TRBJ2-3, with 13 bases aligning to TRBD2. V shed 4 bases and J 1 base; nucleotides not matched to a gene: 3. Germline assignment: CDR1 SGHRS and CDR2 YFSETQ. The CDR3 has 16 residues. CDR3 sequence reads: CASSELAGGRTDTQYF. CDR3 DNA: TGCGCCAGCAGCGAACTAGCGGGAGGGCGCACAGATACGCAGTATTTT.

In this sample, this clonotype turned up a few times. This rearrangement joins TRBV14 to TRBJ2-5; D gene ambiguous. The CDR3 spans 13 residues. Germline CDR1 is SGHDN and CDR2 is FVKESK. Trimming removed 4 bases at V and 3 bases at J, with 9 bases between. CDR3 DNA sequence: TGTGCCAGCAGCCGACGCCTGAAAGAGACCCAGTACTTC. Its protein is CASSRRLKETQYF.

The chain employs TRBV12-3 or TRBV12-4 and TRBJ2-2; possible D gene TRBD2, 5 bases. Trimming took off 10 bases at V and 5 bases at J, with 14 bases between the two ends. The CDR3 spans 13 residues. The CDR3 DNA follows: TGTGCCAACCAACCGTCGGGAACCGGGGAGCTGTTTTTT. Translation gives CANQPSGTGELFF.

This clonotype occurred a few times. V gene TRBV28 combines with J gene TRBJ2-7; tentative D call: TRBD2 (6 bases). Per the germline V gene, CDR1 is MDHEN and CDR2 is SYDVKM. The CDR3 sequence is 14 residues long. The V gene lost 8 bases and the J gene lost 0 bases, with 14 bases spanning the gap. The CDR3 DNA reads TGTGCCAGCCGAGTTGCGGGAAGCTCCTACGAGCAGTACTTC. This encodes CASRVAGSSYEQYF. Based on the CDR3 plus reference TRBV28 and TRBJ2-7, the full variable domain is DVKVTQSSRYLVKRTGEKVFLECVQDMDHENMFWYRQDPGLGLRLIYFSYDVKMKEKGDIPEGYSVSREKKERFSLILESASTNQTSMYLCASRVAGSSYEQYFGPGTRLTVT.

This clonotype was detected a few times. The rearrangement joins TRBV4-2 to TRBJ1-1, with D tentatively TRBD1 (5 bases). V lost 1 base to trimming and J lost 3 bases, with 21 bases between them. In germline, CDR1 is LGHNA, CDR2 YNFKEQ. This CDR3 is 18 amino acids long. CDR3 region: CASSQVRGTQGSDTEAFF. The CDR3 bases are TGTGCCAGCAGCCAAGTTCGGGGGACCCAGGGTAGCGACACTGAAGCTTTCTTT.

The chain links TRBV12-3 or TRBV12-4 to TRBJ2-5; TRBD2 matches at 9 bases. This CDR3 region has 17 residues. Unmatched junction bases numbered 11, after V lost 1 base and J lost 5 bases. Here the CDR3 reads CASSLGSGRLGGETQYF. The CDR3 region has the DNA TGTGCCAGCAGTTTAGGGAGCGGGAGGCTCGGAGGGGAGACCCAGTACTTC.

This clonotype appeared many times. The V and J genes are TRBV12-3 or TRBV12-4 and TRBJ1-2; D is unclear. V lost 6 bases to trimming and J lost 0 bases, with 8 bases between them. The CDR3 sequence is 13 residues long. CDR3 coding DNA: TGTGCCAGCAGACATACTTCTAACTATGGCTACACCTTC. Encoded protein: CASRHTSNYGYTF.

This clonotype came up a few times. This rearrangement joins TRBV10-2 to TRBJ2-5; 8 bases fit TRBD2. Looked up from germline, CDR1 is WSHSY and CDR2 is SAAADI. With 2 bases clipped from V and 5 bases from J, the junction kept 7 bases outside the gene matches. The CDR3 has 15 residues. CDR3 bases: TGCGCCAGCAGTGAGGAAGGACTAGCAGGCGAGACCCAGTACTTC. Protein sequence: CASSEEGLAGETQYF.

The chain combines TRBV6-6 with TRBJ2-5; the D is unclear. From germline, CDR1 is MNHNY and CDR2 SVGAGI (reference sequence). V lost 6 bases and J 4 bases, leaving 9 bases between the germline ends. CDR3 length: 12 residues. CDR3 DNA: TGTGCCAGCAGCAACAGAGTAGAGACCCAGTACTTC. This gives the protein CASSNRVETQYF.

Here the CDR3 reads CASRIGLAGSYEQYF. For the CDR3, the DNA is TGCGCCAGCAGAATCGGACTAGCGGGGTCCTACGAGCAGTACTTC. The chain links TRBV5-1 to TRBJ2-7, with 12 bases fitting TRBD2. V shed 5 bases, J shed 1 base, and the junction held 4 bases outside the gene matches. The CDR3 is 15 residues long. From germline, CDR1 is SGHRS and CDR2 YFSETQ.

In this sample, this clonotype turned up a few times. The chain employs TRBV20-1 and TRBJ1-5; D is unclear. The CDR3 is made up of 14 amino acids. V lost 2 bases and J lost 7, with 15 bases in between. The germline CDR1 and CDR2 sequences are DFQATT and SNEGSKA (reference sequence). In DNA form, the CDR3 reads TGCAGTGCTAGACATATAGGGTCAAACCAGCCCCAGCATTTT. This codes for CSARHIGSNQPQHF.

This chain links TRBV27 with TRBJ1-1, with 7 bases fitting TRBD1. Germline V lookup: CDR1 MNHEY, CDR2 SMNVEV (reference sequence). The V segment lost 3 bases and the J segment 0 bases; nucleotides outside the gene matches: 13. The CDR3 sequence is 18 residues long. CDR3 residues: CASSLLPTGDRLNTEAFF. As DNA, the CDR3 is TGTGCCAGCAGTTTGCTTCCCACAGGGGATAGGCTGAACACTGAAGCTTTCTTT.